The clone carrying this T cell receptor (beta chain) was found a few times. The target antigen is unknown. The V gene lost 0 bases and the J gene lost 4 bases, with 13 bases spanning the gap. Per the germline V gene, CDR1 is KGHDR and CDR2 is SFDVKD. This CDR3 has 16 amino acids. These data originate in a study of vaccination and CD4 T cells after COVID-19. Cultured CD4+ T cells had their DNA profiled by the Oncomine TCR Beta short-read assay. TCRdb processed the PCR reads anew with MiXCR; each CDR3 protein has one entry. Among around 26,000 distinct CDR3 sequences listed, 35% to 50% were seen once. Documented treatment: roughly 10-day PBMC culture with coronavirus spike peptide pools or control peptides (ViraFEST assay). With about 11 days of culture completed, CD4+ T cells were isolated by negative selection.

This sequence originates from a human donor who had recovered from COVID-19. The chain carries TRBV24-1 and TRBJ2-3, with D perhaps matching TRBD1 (5 bases). Sequencing was done on a sample of CD4+ T cells from blood, cultured in vitro. In DNA form, the CDR3 reads TGTGCCACCAGTGATTTGTGGGGCCCACTCCCAGATACGCAGTATTTT. This encodes CATSDLWGPLPDTQYF.